This TCR beta chain was sequenced during a study of spatial heterogeneity in lung cancer. Time point here: sample taken at primary tumor resection. Trimming cost V 0 bases and J 0 bases, with 7 bases left between them. CDR1 is SGHTS and CDR2 is YDEGEE in the germline V gene. CDR3 length equals 15 residues. This clonotype has a count of ten or more. TCRdb called the 5' RACE reads again in MiXCR, with one record for every CDR3 protein. Among about 21,000 distinct CDR3 sequences, around 4.3% were seen once, and the ten largest hold 6.5% to 9%. This chain links TRBV5-8 with TRBJ2-1; D not certain. This clonotype was obtained from a male donor with early-stage non-small cell lung cancer. Specimen: PBMCs, collected at surgery. CDR3 residues: CASSLGRSSYNEQFF. The CDR3 nucleotides are TGTGCCAGCAGCTTGGGGCGGAGCTCCTACAATGAGCAGTTCTTC.